The present TCR beta chain was sequenced within a study of blood T cell repertoires in COVID-19 (dated by TCRdb to about 2020). Background for the entire study: The collaborator samples originated in the United States, Italy and Spain and spanned the acute and convalescent phases of COVID-19. The material from the prospective study consisted of cDNA or gDNA derived from T cells, B-cell-depleted T cells, or PBMCs. The samples were drawn from the first 160 participants of the ongoing ImmuneRACE study and from 950 to 1,500 subjects provided by 6 global collaborators. Nearly every sample came with metadata listing a de-identified subject ID, COVID-19 status, age in years and sex. HLA class I and class II types, where available, came from metadata supplied by the sample provider rather than from assay-based typing. Deeply sampled blood TCRbeta repertoires from subjects exposed to, actively infected with, or recovered from COVID-19 were included in the dataset. The repertoires were released in a freely available public database meant as a resource for research on the immune response to SARS-CoV-2. On the study overall, not on this receptor specifically: Clinical and demographic metadata were provided uncurated, with the amount varying by source and participant.

From its cysteine to its phenylalanine, the CDR3 spans 12 amino acids. Only the CDR3 part of the read is kept: 36 bases, read in frame from the first base. Per the germline V gene, SGDLS is the CDR1 and YYNGEE is the CDR2. V and J lose 4 bases and 8 bases, and a span of 10 bases separates them. TCRbeta CDR3 regions were amplified from genomic DNA by means of the immunoSEQ Assay, a bias-controlled multiplex PCR. From the authors' description of their analysis: The number of nucleated cells in each sample was estimated by amplification of reference gene primers within the assay. To quantify the absolute abundance of each unique TCRbeta CDR3 rearrangement, sequence reads were collapsed and filtered. For each sample, productive Simpson clonality was calculated as the square root of Simpson's diversity index over productive rearrangements. TCRdb stores this immuneACCESS table with in-frame sequences only. Part of the clones is absent; in the studies checked, under half of the shortfall reflects unresolved V genes, and no reason is known for the rest. D and trimming were read from the DNA, whereas the V and J calls and clone size are those reported in that table. This sample has about 150,000 clones in its table, and approximately 90% of those were observed once. Around an eighth of the sample is taken by the ten largest.

One collaborating source in Seattle enrolled patients during active infection and followed them longitudinally through the course of disease. Each collaborating institution followed its own protocols to collect whole blood in K2EDTA tubes. Collaborator samples were shipped for TCRbeta analysis as frozen whole blood, isolated PBMCs, or DNA extracted from either sample type. Points on this clone: Its antigen is unknown. No base quality information exists; no much larger clone differs at one position.

The receptor's source is a man younger than 30 with COVID-19, enrolled during active disease. This receptor chain uses TRBV9 and TRBJ2-1; the D gene is perhaps TRBD2, from 5 matching bases. Sequences were obtained from peripheral blood. The CDR3 reads CASSPRRHEQFF. The nucleotides are TGTGCCAGCAGCCCTCGGAGGCATGAGCAGTTCTTC. With all but the CDR3 taken from the reference TRBV9 and TRBJ2-1 genes, the full variable domain is: DSGVTQTPKHLITATGQRVTLRCSPRSGDLSVYWYQQSLDQGLQFLIQYYNGEERAKGNILERFSAQQFPDLHSELNLSSLELGDSALYFCASSPRRHEQFFGPGTRLTVL.